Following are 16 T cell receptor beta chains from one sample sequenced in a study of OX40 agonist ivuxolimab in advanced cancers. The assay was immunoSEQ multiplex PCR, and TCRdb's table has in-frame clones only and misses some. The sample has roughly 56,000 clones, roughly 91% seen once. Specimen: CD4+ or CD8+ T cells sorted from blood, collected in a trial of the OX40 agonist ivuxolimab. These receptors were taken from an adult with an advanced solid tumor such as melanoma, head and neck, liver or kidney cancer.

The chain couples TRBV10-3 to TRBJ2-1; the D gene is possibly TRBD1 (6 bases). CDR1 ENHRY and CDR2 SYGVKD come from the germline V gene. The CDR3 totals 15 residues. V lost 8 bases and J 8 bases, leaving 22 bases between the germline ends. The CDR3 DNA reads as TGTGCCATCGGACGGGACACAGGCACGTTCGATGAGCAGTTCTTC. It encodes CAIGRDTGTFDEQFF.

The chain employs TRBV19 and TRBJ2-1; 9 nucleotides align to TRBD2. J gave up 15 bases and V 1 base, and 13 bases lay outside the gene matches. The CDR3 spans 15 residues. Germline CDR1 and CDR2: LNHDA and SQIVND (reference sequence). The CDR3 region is CASSIGAGTSSSRFF. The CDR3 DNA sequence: TGTGCCAGTAGTATAGGGGCCGGGACTAGCTCGTCGCGGTTCTTC.

The CDR3 bases are TGTGCCAGCAGTCGACGCTACGAGCAGTACTTC. This codes for CASSRRYEQYF. The chain combines TRBV2 with TRBJ2-7; the D is unclear. CDR1 and CDR2 (germline): SNHLY, FYNNEI. Trimming stripped 5 bases from V and 3 bases from J, with 5 bases between. The CDR3 covers 11 residues.

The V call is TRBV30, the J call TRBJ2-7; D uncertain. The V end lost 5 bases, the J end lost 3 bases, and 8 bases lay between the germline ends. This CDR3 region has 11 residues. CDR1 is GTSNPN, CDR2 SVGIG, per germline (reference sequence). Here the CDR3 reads CAWADNYEQYF. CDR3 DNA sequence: TGTGCCTGGGCTGACAACTACGAGCAGTACTTC.

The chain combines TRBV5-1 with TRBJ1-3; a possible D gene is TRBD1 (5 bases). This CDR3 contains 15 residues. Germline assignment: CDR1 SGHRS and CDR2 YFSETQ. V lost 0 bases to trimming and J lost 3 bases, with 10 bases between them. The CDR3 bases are TGCGCCAGCAGCTTGGTGGAGGGGAGTGGAAACACCATATATTTT. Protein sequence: CASSLVEGSGNTIYF.

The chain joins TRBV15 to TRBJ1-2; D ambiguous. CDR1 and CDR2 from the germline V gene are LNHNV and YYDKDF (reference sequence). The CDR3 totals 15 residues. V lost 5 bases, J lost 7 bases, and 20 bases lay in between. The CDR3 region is CATSGGFRVSGGYTF. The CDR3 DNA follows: TGTGCCACCAGCGGCGGATTTAGGGTCTCGGGTGGCTACACCTTC.

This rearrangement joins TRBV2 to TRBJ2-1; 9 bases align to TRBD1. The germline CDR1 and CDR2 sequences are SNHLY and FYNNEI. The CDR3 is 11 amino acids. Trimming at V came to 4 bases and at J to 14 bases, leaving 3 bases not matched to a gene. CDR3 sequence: CASSVGTGKFF. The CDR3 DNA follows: TGTGCCAGCAGTGTGGGGACAGGGAAGTTCTTC.

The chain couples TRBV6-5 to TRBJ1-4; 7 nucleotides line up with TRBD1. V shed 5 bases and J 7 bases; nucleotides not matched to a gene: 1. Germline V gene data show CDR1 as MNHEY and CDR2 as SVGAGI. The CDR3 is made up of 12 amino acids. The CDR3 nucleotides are TGTGCCAGCAGTCGACAGGGTGAAAAACTGTTTTTT. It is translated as CASSRQGEKLFF.

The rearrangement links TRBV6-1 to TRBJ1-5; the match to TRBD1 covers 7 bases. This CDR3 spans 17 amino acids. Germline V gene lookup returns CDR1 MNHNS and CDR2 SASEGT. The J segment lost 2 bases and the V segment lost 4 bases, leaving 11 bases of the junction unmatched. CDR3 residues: CASSVGSGGKGNQPQHF. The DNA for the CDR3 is TGTGCCAGCAGTGTAGGTTCAGGGGGGAAAGGCAATCAGCCCCAGCATTTT.

The CDR3: CATPSTGGYSNQPQHF. CDR3 nucleotides: TGTGCCACCCCATCGACAGGGGGTTATAGCAATCAGCCCCAGCATTTT. The J gene is TRBJ1-5, the V gene TRBV19; 9 bases map to TRBD1. With 10 bases clipped from V and 0 bases from J, the junction kept 10 bases outside the gene matches. Per the germline V gene, CDR1 is LNHDA and CDR2 is SQIVND (reference sequence). CDR3 length: 16 residues.

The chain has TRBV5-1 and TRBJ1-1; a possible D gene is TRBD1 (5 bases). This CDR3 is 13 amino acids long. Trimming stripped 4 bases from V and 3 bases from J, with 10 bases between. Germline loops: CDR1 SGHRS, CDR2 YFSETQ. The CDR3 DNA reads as TGCGCCAGCAGCCCGGGGACCCACACTGAAGCTTTCTTT. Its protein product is CASSPGTHTEAFF.

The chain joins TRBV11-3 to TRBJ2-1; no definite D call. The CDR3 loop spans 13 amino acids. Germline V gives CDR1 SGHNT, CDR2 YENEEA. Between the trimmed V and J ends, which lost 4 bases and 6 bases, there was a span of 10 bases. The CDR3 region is CASSSNPGNEQFF. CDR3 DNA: TGTGCCAGCAGCTCAAACCCTGGCAATGAGCAGTTCTTC. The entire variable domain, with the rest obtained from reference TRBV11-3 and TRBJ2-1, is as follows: EAGVVQSPRYKIIEKKQPVAFWCNPISGHNTLYWYLQNLGQGPELLIRYENEEAVDDSQLPKDRFSAERLKGVDSTLKIQPAELGDSAVYLCASSSNPGNEQFFGPGTRLTVL.

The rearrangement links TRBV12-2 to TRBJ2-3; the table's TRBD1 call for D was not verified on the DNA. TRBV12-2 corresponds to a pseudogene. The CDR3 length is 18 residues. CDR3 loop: CASRLDQGLDSGTDTQYF. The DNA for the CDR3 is TGTGCAAGTCGCTTAGATCAGGGGCTAGACTCCGGCACAGATACGCAGTATTTT.

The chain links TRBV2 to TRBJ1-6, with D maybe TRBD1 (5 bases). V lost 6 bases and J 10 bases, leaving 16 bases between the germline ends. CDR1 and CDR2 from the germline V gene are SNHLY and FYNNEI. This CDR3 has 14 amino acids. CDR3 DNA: TGTGCCAGCAGCCGCAGGGCGTTAGTGTCACCCCTCCACTTT. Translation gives CASSRRALVSPLHF.

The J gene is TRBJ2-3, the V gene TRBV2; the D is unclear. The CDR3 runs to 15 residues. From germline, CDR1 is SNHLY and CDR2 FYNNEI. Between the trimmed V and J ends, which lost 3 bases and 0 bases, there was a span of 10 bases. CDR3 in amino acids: CASSDQALSTDTQYF. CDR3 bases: TGTGCCAGCAGTGATCAGGCCCTCAGCACAGATACGCAGTATTTT. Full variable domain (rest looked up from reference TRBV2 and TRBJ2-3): EPEVTQTPSHQVTQMGQEVILRCVPISNHLYFYWYRQILGQKVEFLVSFYNNEISEKSEIFDDQFSVERPDGSNFTLKIRSTKLEDSAMYFCASSDQALSTDTQYFGPGTRLTVL.

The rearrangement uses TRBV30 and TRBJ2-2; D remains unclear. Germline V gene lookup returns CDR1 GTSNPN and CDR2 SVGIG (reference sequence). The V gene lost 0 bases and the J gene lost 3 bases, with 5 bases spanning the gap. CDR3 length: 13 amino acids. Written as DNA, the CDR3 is TGTGCCTGGAGTGTTATGCACACCGGGGAGCTGTTTTTT. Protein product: CAWSVMHTGELFF. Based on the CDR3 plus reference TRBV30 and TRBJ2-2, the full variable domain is SQTIHQWPATLVQPVGSPLSLECTVEGTSNPNLYWYRQAAGRGLQLLFYSVGIGQISSEVPQNLSASRPQDRQFILSSKKLLLSDSGFYLCAWSVMHTGELFFGEGSRLTVL.